The clone carrying this TCR beta chain was detected only a few times. The data were obtained in a study of cytomegalovirus exposure and HLA in healthy donors. 60 Vbeta and 13 Jbeta primers were used in PCR. This table comes from immunoSEQ multiplex PCR, and its TCRdb copy is limited to in-frame clones, with some not included. The sample carries some 110,000 clones, almost 70% recorded once. The sample taken for sequencing was PBMCs. The clonotype comes from a man aged 25-45 years in good health and CMV-seropositive.

Written as DNA, the CDR3 is TGCAGTGGGCAATCAGGGGAGACCCAGTACTTC. It translates to CSGQSGETQYF. The rearrangement uses TRBV20-1 and TRBJ2-5, with D possibly being TRBD1 (5 bases). The CDR3 spans 11 residues. Trimming took off 7 bases at V and 5 bases at J, with 11 bases between the two ends. The germline CDR1 and CDR2 sequences are DFQATT and SNEGSKA (reference sequence).